Below, 18 T cell receptor beta chains from the same sample are listed, as sequenced in a study of post-analysis software for immune sequencing data. Study-wide points: TRBV5-6, TRBV5-1 and TRBV20-1 were among five TRBV segments more frequent in patients than controls.

These receptors lack a known antigen. The library was made from cDNA and included unique molecular identifiers. MiXCR was run by TCRdb on the PCR reads, yielding one entry per CDR3 protein. This sample has some 500,000 distinct CDR3 sequences, with roughly 45% found just once. Sequencing was performed on blood. All receptors come from a girl aged 5 to 17 with multiple sclerosis.

This clonotype was detected ten times or more. The chain uses TRBV29-1 and TRBJ2-2, with TRBD2 identical over 9 bases. V trimming: 5 bases; J trimming: 5 bases; junction bases outside the gene matches: 12. This CDR3 region has 16 residues. The germline V gene has CDR1 SQVTM and CDR2 ANQGSEA. The CDR3 is CSVRISGSSRTGELFF. The DNA of the CDR3 is TGCAGCGTTCGGATTAGCGGGAGCTCCAGGACCGGGGAGCTGTTTTTT.

This clonotype was recorded many times. J is TRBJ2-1 and V is TRBV20-1; D uncertain. V was trimmed by 5 bases and J by 4 bases, leaving 15 bases between them. Germline assignment: CDR1 DFQATT and CDR2 SNEGSKA (reference sequence). The CDR3 sequence is 14 residues long. Here the CDR3 reads CSAGNNLGYNEQFF. CDR3 DNA: TGCAGTGCTGGAAACAATTTAGGGTACAATGAGCAGTTCTTC.

The chain combines TRBV7-2 with TRBJ1-1, with TRBD1 matching over 7 bases. With V trimmed by 4 bases and J by 2 bases, 4 bases remained unmatched. Germline V gives CDR1 SGHTA, CDR2 FQGNSA. The CDR3 length is 14 residues. The CDR3 DNA reads TGTGCCAGCAGCTCGGGACAGCAAAACACTGAAGCTTTCTTT. Its protein is CASSSGQQNTEAFF.

The chain uses TRBV27 and TRBJ2-7, with D possibly TRBD1 on 5 matching bases. The CDR3 spans 14 residues. V lost 7 bases, J lost 0 bases, and 13 bases lay in between. CDR1 and CDR2 from the germline V gene are MNHEY and SMNVEV (reference sequence). The CDR3 reads CASTTGSSSYEQYF. CDR3 DNA sequence: TGTGCCAGCACAACAGGATCCTCCTCCTACGAGCAGTACTTC.

This chain connects TRBV28 to TRBJ2-7, with 10 nucleotides matching TRBD2. CDR1 is MDHEN and CDR2 is SYDVKM in the germline V gene. The length of the CDR3 is 15 residues. Trimming removed 7 bases from V and 2 bases from J; junction bases left unmatched: 8. CDR3 sequence: CASKGLASTAYEQYF. The CDR3 DNA reads as TGTGCCAGCAAGGGACTAGCGTCAACCGCCTACGAGCAGTACTTC.

The chain links TRBV25-1 to TRBJ2-3; maybe TRBD1 (5 bases). This CDR3 is 17 amino acids long. Trimming shortened V by 1 base and J by 1 base, and 15 bases separated the two germline ends. Germline-derived CDR1 and CDR2 are MGHDK and SYGVNS. This chain's CDR3 is CASSEWVPKQGTDTQYF. The CDR3 nucleotides read TGTGCCAGCAGTGAATGGGTCCCCAAACAGGGCACAGATACGCAGTATTTT. Complete variable domain (other parts from reference TRBV25-1 and TRBJ2-3): EADIYQTPRYLVIGTGKKITLECSQTMGHDKMYWYQQDPGMELHLIHYSYGVNSTEKGDLSSESTVSRIRTEHFPLTLESARPSHTSQYLCASSEWVPKQGTDTQYFGPGTRLTVL.

The chain links TRBV10-3 to TRBJ1-2, with D perhaps TRBD1 (5 bases). The V gene's germline CDR1 is ENHRY and CDR2 SYGVKD. V gave up 7 bases and J gave up 7 bases, with 13 bases separating them. This CDR3 is 12 amino acids long. In DNA form, the CDR3 reads TGTGCCATCAAGCTAGGGGACCGTGGCTACACCTTC. It is translated as CAIKLGDRGYTF.

V usage is TRBV15 and J usage is TRBJ1-5; no reliable D call. V was cut by 5 bases and J by 2 bases, with 19 bases left in between. CDR3 size: 17 residues. Germline values: CDR1 LNHNV, CDR2 YYDKDF (reference sequence). CDR3 coding DNA: TGTGCCACCAGCCATTTCACGGCGTTTTCTGGCAATCAGCCCCAGCATTTT. This sequence encodes CATSHFTAFSGNQPQHF. The full variable domain, completed using reference TRBV15 and TRBJ1-5, is DAMVIQNPRYQVTQFGKPVTLSCSQTLNHNVMYWYQQKSSQAPKLLFHYYDKDFNNEADTPDNFQSRRPNTSFCFLDIRSPGLGDTAMYLCATSHFTAFSGNQPQHFGDGTRLSIL.

V is TRBV2 and J is TRBJ1-6; D possibly corresponds to TRBD1 (6 bases). Germline values: CDR1 SNHLY, CDR2 FYNNEI. V was shortened by 1 base and J by 6 bases, with 10 bases between the two germline ends. This CDR3 spans 15 amino acids. The CDR3, as DNA: TGTGCCAGCAGTGAAGTCGGGGGGGCTAATTCACCCCTCCACTTT. Protein product: CASSEVGGANSPLHF.

This clonotype has only a few counts. This chain uses TRBV28 with TRBJ2-7, with 9 bases fitting TRBD1. V lost 6 bases to trimming and J lost 4 bases; unmatched junction nucleotides: 10. The CDR3 is made up of 15 amino acids. Germline V gene lookup returns CDR1 MDHEN and CDR2 SYDVKM. DNA for the CDR3: TGTGCCAGCAGATTAGAGACAGGGGGGGGTTACGAGCAGTACTTC. Protein product: CASRLETGGGYEQYF.

CDR3 sequence: CASGRGAEGDYTF. CDR3 in DNA: TGTGCCAGCGGACGGGGGGCCGAGGGTGACTACACCTTC. The chain employs TRBV12-3 or TRBV12-4 and TRBJ1-2; D is possibly TRBD1 (6 bases). With 8 bases removed from V and 10 bases from J, the gap between germline ends came to 20 bases. The length of the CDR3 is 13 residues.

J is TRBJ2-1 and V is TRBV20-1; D not certain. V lost 7 bases and J lost 2, with 12 bases in between. The germline V gene encodes CDR1 DFQATT and CDR2 SNEGSKA (reference sequence). The CDR3 covers 13 residues. The CDR3 is CSEEKKAYNEQFF. The CDR3 DNA reads as TGCAGTGAGGAGAAGAAAGCCTACAATGAGCAGTTCTTC.

The V gene is TRBV4-3, the J gene TRBJ1-2; tentative D call: TRBD1 (5 bases). V lost 0 bases, J lost 0 bases, and 11 bases lay in between. The CDR3 sequence is 16 residues long. Germline values: CDR1 LGHNA, CDR2 YSLEER. CDR3 loop: CASSQDLGTANYGYTF. The CDR3 DNA reads TGCGCCAGCAGCCAAGATCTAGGGACTGCTAACTATGGCTACACCTTC.

This chain connects TRBV12-3 or TRBV12-4 to TRBJ2-1, with 11 nucleotides matching TRBD2. Trimming removed 7 bases from V and 6 bases from J; junction bases left unmatched: 11. The CDR3 is 16 amino acids. Here the CDR3 reads CASTIAGGPFGNEQFF. Written as DNA, the CDR3 is TGTGCCAGCACTATAGCGGGAGGGCCTTTTGGCAATGAGCAGTTCTTC.

The table lists this clonotype with a few counts. V gene TRBV6-1 combines with J gene TRBJ2-1; possibly TRBD2 for D (6 bases). V was clipped by 7 bases and J by 0 bases, with 22 bases between them. The CDR3 totals 18 residues. Germline CDR1 MNHNS, CDR2 SASEGT. The CDR3 here is CASKVGSGLPTSYNEQFF. Written as DNA, the CDR3 is TGTGCCAGCAAGGTCGGCAGCGGGCTACCCACCTCCTACAATGAGCAGTTCTTC.

The chain couples TRBV21-1 to TRBJ2-1; TRBD2, the table's D call, lacks a check against the DNA. TRBV21-1 is a listed pseudogene. This CDR3 region has 14 residues. The CDR3 loop is CASSMEVPDNEQFF. The CDR3 DNA reads as TGTGCCAGCAGCATGGAGGTTCCGGACAATGAGCAGTTCTTC.

This clonotype was seen more than once but under ten times. The chain combines TRBV24-1 with TRBJ2-5; 7 positions agree with TRBD2. This CDR3 spans 16 amino acids. Germline V gene sequence: CDR1 KGHDR, CDR2 SFDVKD. V shed 1 base, J shed 2 bases, and the junction held 6 bases outside the gene matches. The CDR3 is CATSDLKASGQETQYF. In DNA form, the CDR3 reads TGTGCCACCAGTGATTTAAAGGCTAGCGGACAAGAGACCCAGTACTTC.

This chain links TRBV5-1 with TRBJ2-7; a possible D gene is TRBD1 (7 bases). The CDR3 is made up of 16 amino acids. With 0 bases removed from V and 0 bases from J, the gap between germline ends came to 13 bases. Germline CDR1 is SGHRS and CDR2 is YFSETQ. This CDR3 reads CASSLVQGGSSYEQYF. The CDR3 bases are TGCGCCAGCAGCTTGGTCCAGGGGGGCAGCTCCTACGAGCAGTACTTC.